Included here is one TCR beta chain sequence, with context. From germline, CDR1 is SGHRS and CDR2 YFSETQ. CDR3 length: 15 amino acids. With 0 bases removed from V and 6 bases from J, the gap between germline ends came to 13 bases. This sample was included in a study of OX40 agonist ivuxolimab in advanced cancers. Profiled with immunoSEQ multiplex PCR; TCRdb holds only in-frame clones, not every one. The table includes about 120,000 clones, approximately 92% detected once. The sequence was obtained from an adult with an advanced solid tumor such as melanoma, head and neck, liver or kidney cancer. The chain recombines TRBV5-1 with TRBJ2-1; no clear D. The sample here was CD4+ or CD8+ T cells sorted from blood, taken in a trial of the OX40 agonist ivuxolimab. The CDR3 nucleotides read TGCGCCAGCAGCTTGGGACTCCCCGAAGGCAATGAGCAGTTCTTC. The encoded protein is CASSLGLPEGNEQFF.